A single sample gave rise to the 31 T cell receptor beta chains below, sequenced in a study of blood T cell repertoires in COVID-19. Profiling relied on immunoSEQ multiplex PCR, and the TCRdb table lists in-frame clones only, not all of them. The sample consists of 85,000 to 120,000 clones, 80% to 95% of them appearing once. Sequencing input: peripheral blood. All receptors derive from a man aged 18 to 29 with acute or convalescent COVID-19.

A word on this clone: This specimen includes other DNA sequences encoding the same CDR3. V and J are TRBV6-1 and TRBJ1-1; TRBD1 agrees at 9 bases. CDR1 and CDR2 from the germline V gene are MNHNS and SASEGT. J was trimmed by 4 bases and V by 2 bases; bases with no gene match: 5. CDR3 length: 15 residues. The CDR3 protein is CASSEIRDRVTEAFF. The DNA of the CDR3 is TGTGCCAGCAGTGAAATTCGGGACAGGGTCACTGAAGCTTTCTTT.

The V gene is TRBV6-1, the J gene TRBJ2-1, with TRBD1 matching 8 bases. Germline values: CDR1 MNHNS, CDR2 SASEGT. The CDR3 contains 15 residues. V shed 2 bases and J 8 bases; nucleotides not matched to a gene: 8. CDR3: CASSERMDRADEQFF. DNA of the CDR3: TGTGCCAGCAGTGAACGGATGGACAGGGCTGATGAGCAGTTCTTC.

This clone was detected once. The chain is built from TRBV5-1 and TRBJ1-1, with 7 bases lining up with TRBD1. The CDR3 sequence is 16 residues long. V was clipped by 4 bases and J by 2 bases; unmatched bases: 11. Germline V gene lookup returns CDR1 SGHRS and CDR2 YFSETQ. The CDR3 loop is CASSKGQPFYNTEAFF. Written as DNA, the CDR3 is TGCGCCAGCAGCAAGGGACAGCCTTTTTATAACACTGAAGCTTTCTTT. Looking up the rest from reference TRBV5-1 and TRBJ1-1 gives the full variable domain: KAGVTQTPRYLIKTRGQQVTLSCSPISGHRSVSWYQQTPGQGLQFLFEYFSETQRNKGNFPGRFSGRQFSNSRSEMNVSTLELGDSALYLCASSKGQPFYNTEAFFGQGTRLTVV.

The chain employs TRBV2 and TRBJ2-5; the D gene is possibly TRBD2 (5 bases). This CDR3 region has 15 residues. V lost 6 bases and J lost 2, with 16 bases in between. Per germline, CDR1 SNHLY and CDR2 FYNNEI. In nucleotides, the CDR3 is TGTGCCAGCAGCCGGGATGTGGGGTCACAAGAGACCCAGTACTTC. Protein sequence: CASSRDVGSQETQYF. The full variable domain, with the rest looked up from reference TRBV2 and TRBJ2-5, is EPEVTQTPSHQVTQMGQEVILRCVPISNHLYFYWYRQILGQKVEFLVSFYNNEISEKSEIFDDQFSVERPDGSNFTLKIRSTKLEDSAMYFCASSRDVGSQETQYFGPGTRLLVL.

The V call is TRBV18, the J call TRBJ2-2; 10 nucleotides match TRBD2. J gave up 8 bases and V 2 bases, and 17 bases lay outside the gene matches. Germline V CDR1 and CDR2: KGHSH, LQKENI. This CDR3 spans 19 amino acids. This CDR3 reads CASSPKMVAMGLASGELFF. CDR3 bases: TGTGCCAGCTCACCAAAAATGGTCGCGATGGGACTAGCGAGTGGGGAGCTGTTTTTT.

A single count supports this clone. The V call is TRBV5-8, the J call TRBJ1-2; TRBD1 aligns across 7 bases. The CDR3 covers 14 residues. From germline, CDR1 is SGHTS and CDR2 YDEGEE. The junction had 4 bases not matched to a gene; V was cut back by 3 bases and J by 2 bases. CDR3 sequence: CASSSRTGNYGYTF. The CDR3 DNA reads as TGTGCCAGCAGCTCTAGGACAGGAAACTATGGCTACACCTTC.

This clone was seen once. The chain employs TRBV3-1 (or the pseudogene TRBV3-2) and TRBJ2-7, with D perhaps matching TRBD1 (6 bases). Trimming pared 1 base from V and 3 bases from J, leaving 13 bases between. Germline CDR1 and CDR2: LGHDT and YNNKEL (reference sequence). The CDR3 loop spans 15 amino acids. The CDR3 here is CASSQGRQAIYEQYF. The CDR3 DNA reads TGTGCCAGCAGCCAAGGACGACAGGCGATCTACGAGCAGTACTTC.

This chain connects TRBV6-5 to TRBJ1-1, with D possibly matching TRBD1 (6 bases). V lost 0 bases and J 5 bases, leaving 16 bases between the germline ends. The CDR3 sequence is 16 residues long. Looked up from germline, CDR1 is MNHEY and CDR2 is SVGAGI. The CDR3 is CASSYSSLGGWTEAFF. CDR3 DNA: TGTGCCAGCAGTTACTCGAGTCTAGGGGGATGGACTGAAGCTTTCTTT.

The V gene is TRBV11-2, the J gene TRBJ2-1; 9 nucleotides line up with TRBD2. This CDR3 has 15 amino acids. V shed 3 bases, J shed 5 bases, and the junction held 5 bases outside the gene matches. Germline CDR1 and CDR2: SGHAT and FQNNGV. CDR3 residues: CASSFVAGDHNEQFF. The CDR3 DNA reads as TGTGCCAGCAGCTTCGTAGCGGGAGACCACAATGAGCAGTTCTTC.

The CDR3, as DNA: TGTGCCAGCAGCTTGCCGACGGGGAGCACTGAAGCTTTCTTT. Its protein is CASSLPTGSTEAFF. The V and J genes are TRBV5-6 and TRBJ1-1; D not certain. The CDR3 is 14 amino acids. Trimming removed 1 base from V and 4 bases from J, with 11 bases in between. Germline CDR1 is SGHDT and CDR2 is YYEEEE. The whole variable domain, filled in from reference TRBV5-6 and TRBJ1-1, reads DAGVTQSPTHLIKTRGQQVTLRCSPKSGHDTVSWYQQALGQGPQFIFQYYEEEERQRGNFPDRFSGHQFPNYSSELNVNALLLGDSALYLCASSLPTGSTEAFFGQGTRLTVV.

The chain joins TRBV11-3 to TRBJ1-1; tentative D call: TRBD1 (6 bases). Germline CDR1 SGHNT, CDR2 YENEEA. The CDR3 is 13 amino acids. V was pared by 3 bases and J by 1 base, with 6 bases between. As DNA, the CDR3 is TGTGCCAGCAGCTTGACAGGGAACACTGAAGCTTTCTTT. Encoded protein: CASSLTGNTEAFF.

The chain has TRBV5-4 and TRBJ1-4; TRBD1 aligns across 9 bases. The junction had 4 bases not matched to a gene; V was cut back by 4 bases and J by 6 bases. Germline V CDR1 and CDR2: SGHNT, YYREEE (reference sequence). CDR3 length equals 14 residues. The chain's CDR3 is CASSTTGGDEKLFF. DNA for the CDR3: TGTGCCAGCAGCACGACAGGGGGGGATGAAAAACTGTTTTTT.

The J gene is TRBJ1-1, the V gene TRBV19, with 9 bases that match TRBD1. The CDR3 spans 15 residues. Germline V CDR1 and CDR2: LNHDA, SQIVND (reference sequence). V gave up 5 bases and J gave up 1 base; unmatched junction bases: 5. CDR3 loop: CASSARDRANTEAFF. The CDR3 DNA reads TGTGCCAGTAGTGCCCGGGACAGGGCGAACACTGAAGCTTTCTTT.

The V gene is TRBV2, the J gene TRBJ1-5, with D possibly TRBD1 on 5 matching bases. This CDR3 has 14 residues. V was clipped by 6 bases and J by 5 bases, with 14 bases between them. Looked up from germline, CDR1 is SNHLY and CDR2 is FYNNEI. CDR3 protein: CASSFTRGDQPQHF. Written as DNA, the CDR3 is TGTGCCAGCAGCTTTACTCGGGGGGATCAGCCCCAGCATTTT.

The chain employs TRBV14 and TRBJ1-6, with D hard to call. CDR1 and CDR2 from the germline V gene are SGHDN and FVKESK. The CDR3 loop spans 16 amino acids. Trimming shortened V by 0 bases and J by 2 bases, and 8 bases separated the two germline ends. Here the CDR3 reads CASSQEGRAYNSPLHF. As DNA, the CDR3 is TGTGCCAGCAGCCAAGAGGGTCGGGCCTATAATTCACCCCTCCACTTT.

The genes are TRBV24-1 and TRBJ2-2; D call uncertain. The CDR3 covers 14 residues. V was clipped by 4 bases and J by 3 bases, with 8 bases between them. CDR1 and CDR2 (germline): KGHDR, SFDVKD. The DNA for the CDR3 is TGTGCCACCAGTGAGGCCATGGACACCGGGGAGCTGTTTTTT. This translates into CATSEAMDTGELFF.

V gene TRBV7-2 combines with J gene TRBJ2-7, with 13 bases identical to TRBD2. CDR1 is SGHTA, CDR2 FQGNSA, per germline. The CDR3 is 16 residues long. The junction had 9 bases not matched to a gene; V was cut back by 6 bases and J by 4 bases. The chain's CDR3 is CASSPGLAGNRYEQYF. The DNA of the CDR3 is TGTGCCAGCAGTCCGGGACTAGCGGGAAATAGGTACGAGCAGTACTTC.

This chain links TRBV12-3 or TRBV12-4 with TRBJ1-2; no definite D call. V was cut by 2 bases and J by 8 bases, with 12 bases left in between. The CDR3 extends over 13 amino acids. In DNA, the CDR3 is TGTGCCAGCAGTTTACCGGGGAGTTGGGGCTACACCTTC. Its translation: CASSLPGSWGYTF.

The chain is built from TRBV14 and TRBJ1-1; 10 bases line up with TRBD1. This CDR3 spans 16 amino acids. The junction had 3 bases not matched to a gene; V was cut back by 2 bases and J by 0 bases. Germline CDR1 SGHDN, CDR2 FVKESK. CDR3 sequence: CASSQRTGGMNTEAFF. CDR3 in DNA: TGTGCCAGCAGCCAAAGGACAGGGGGGATGAACACTGAAGCTTTCTTT.

The chain uses TRBV5-6 and TRBJ2-7; 11 bases are a match to TRBD1. The CDR3 spans 14 residues. From germline, CDR1 is SGHDT and CDR2 YYEEEE. V was pared by 3 bases and J by 5 bases, with 4 bases of the junction left unmatched. As DNA, the CDR3 is TGTGCCAGCAGCTCCGGGACAGGGGGTAACGAGCAGTACTTC. Protein: CASSSGTGGNEQYF.

This sequence joins TRBV2 and TRBJ2-5; TRBD2 aligns across 7 bases. V lost 0 bases to trimming and J lost 3 bases; unmatched junction nucleotides: 10. Per the germline V gene, CDR1 is SNHLY and CDR2 is FYNNEI. This CDR3 has 17 residues. CDR3 sequence reads: CASSEAGWMAGEETQYF. CDR3 DNA: TGTGCCAGCAGTGAAGCGGGGTGGATGGCGGGAGAAGAGACCCAGTACTTC.

The gene calls are TRBV2 and TRBJ1-2, with no clear D. The germline V gene has CDR1 SNHLY and CDR2 FYNNEI. The V end lost 6 bases, the J end lost 7 bases, and 18 bases lay between the germline ends. The CDR3 spans 14 residues. In DNA, the CDR3 is TGTGCCAGCAGAGAAACACCTCCCAGCGGTGGCTACACCTTC. This codes for CASRETPPSGGYTF. The full variable domain, with the rest looked up from reference TRBV2 and TRBJ1-2, is EPEVTQTPSHQVTQMGQEVILRCVPISNHLYFYWYRQILGQKVEFLVSFYNNEISEKSEIFDDQFSVERPDGSNFTLKIRSTKLEDSAMYFCASRETPPSGGYTFGSGTRLTVV.

This clone was seen once. The chain links TRBV24-1 to TRBJ2-2; TRBD1 matches 9 bases. CDR1 KGHDR and CDR2 SFDVKD come from the germline V gene. The V gene end was trimmed by 8 bases and the J gene end by 5 bases; junction bases not matched to a gene: 5. The CDR3 has 14 residues. The CDR3 reads CATTGTGSTGELFF. The CDR3, as DNA: TGTGCCACCACAGGGACAGGGAGTACCGGGGAGCTGTTTTTT.

This rearrangement joins TRBV4-1 to TRBJ1-2; D is perhaps TRBD1 (6 bases). The CDR3 is 14 amino acids. Germline CDR1 and CDR2: MGHRA and YSYEKL. V shed 3 bases and J shed 6 bases, with 14 bases lying between them. CDR3 DNA: TGCGCCAGCAGCCAGGCGCCGGGGGGCGATGGCTACACCTTC. Its translation: CASSQAPGGDGYTF.

The genes are TRBV30 and TRBJ2-1, with TRBD2 matching 13 bases. The CDR3 has 17 residues. CDR1 GTSNPN and CDR2 SVGIG come from the germline V gene (reference sequence). J was trimmed by 4 bases and V by 0 bases; bases with no gene match: 6. CDR3 sequence reads: CAWSVRVTSGGYNEQFF. The CDR3 DNA sequence: TGTGCCTGGAGTGTACGGGTGACTAGCGGGGGGTACAATGAGCAGTTCTTC.

This clone showed up just once. The J gene is TRBJ2-5, the V gene TRBV5-1; 15 bases line up with TRBD2. The junction had 8 bases not matched to a gene; V was cut back by 7 bases and J by 7 bases. Germline V gives CDR1 SGHRS, CDR2 YFSETQ. The CDR3 spans 15 residues. The CDR3 region is CASDGLAGGEGTQYF. CDR3 DNA sequence: TGCGCCAGCGACGGACTAGCGGGAGGGGAAGGGACCCAGTACTTC.

The chain carries TRBV6-2 or TRBV6-3 and TRBJ1-1; D is undetermined. This CDR3 region has 12 residues. Trimming removed 5 bases from V and 11 bases from J, with 15 bases in between. Per germline, CDR1 MNHEY and CDR2 SVGEGT. CDR3 in amino acids: CASSRRAAKAFF. DNA of the CDR3: TGTGCCAGCAGTCGGCGGGCGGCCAAGGCTTTCTTT.

The chain combines TRBV18 with TRBJ1-1, with 7 bases aligning to TRBD1. The CDR3 length is 14 residues. The junction had 1 base not matched to a gene; V was cut back by 3 bases and J by 0 bases. Germline CDR1 KGHSH, CDR2 LQKENI. CDR3 coding DNA: TGTGCCAGCTCACCGGGACAGATGAACACTGAAGCTTTCTTT. This sequence encodes CASSPGQMNTEAFF.

This chain uses TRBV2 with TRBJ2-3; 9 nucleotides line up with TRBD1. V lost 8 bases, J lost 2 bases, and 5 bases stayed unmatched. The CDR3 has 14 residues. CDR1 and CDR2 (germline): SNHLY, FYNNEI. As DNA, the CDR3 is TGTGCCAGCGACCGGGACAGGGCCACAGATACGCAGTATTTT. Translated, it gives CASDRDRATDTQYF.

This chain uses TRBV6-1 with TRBJ1-6; D ambiguous. Trimming stripped 3 bases from V and 0 bases from J, with 18 bases between. Germline V gene data show CDR1 as MNHNS and CDR2 as SASEGT. CDR3 length: 19 amino acids. CDR3 DNA sequence: TGTGCCAGCAGTGATTCCCATAGGCTTGGGAGCTCCTATAATTCACCCCTCCACTTT. It encodes CASSDSHRLGSSYNSPLHF.

The chain carries TRBV5-1 and TRBJ1-6; possibly TRBD1 for D (5 bases). The CDR3 spans 16 residues. The V end was cut by 0 bases, the J end by 3 bases, with 10 bases between. Germline V lookup: CDR1 SGHRS, CDR2 YFSETQ. For the CDR3, the DNA is TGCGCCAGCAGCTTGGACGGACAAAACTATAATTCACCCCTCCACTTT. Its translation is CASSLDGQNYNSPLHF.